The TCR beta chain under discussion was sequenced for a study of blood T cell repertoires in COVID-19. Overall study: Acute-phase and convalescent COVID-19 samples originated in the United States, Italy and Spain. PBMCs, B-cell-depleted T cells, or T cells provided the cDNA or gDNA that made up the material.

Generated by immunoSEQ multiplex PCR, the TCRdb table keeps only in-frame clones and is missing some. The sample gives about 270,000 clones, about nine tenths of which show up once; roughly 3.9% is in the top ten. The CDR3 is made up of 14 amino acids. From germline, CDR1 is SEHNR and CDR2 FQNEAQ (reference sequence). Deletions cut 5 bases from V and 1 base from J, with 11 bases between. Individuals aged about 18 to 95 years were recruited from fewer than 30 US areas. Donors were grouped by their self-reported clinical history. The sample comprised PBMCs or T cells enriched from blood (not recorded which). The rearrangement joins TRBV7-9 to TRBJ1-1; weak D call: TRBD1 (6 bases). The source of this sequence is a woman in her thirties with acute COVID-19. For the CDR3, the DNA is TGTGCCAGCAGCCCCTCGACAGGGAACACTGAAGCTTTCTTT. Its protein product is CASSPSTGNTEAFF.